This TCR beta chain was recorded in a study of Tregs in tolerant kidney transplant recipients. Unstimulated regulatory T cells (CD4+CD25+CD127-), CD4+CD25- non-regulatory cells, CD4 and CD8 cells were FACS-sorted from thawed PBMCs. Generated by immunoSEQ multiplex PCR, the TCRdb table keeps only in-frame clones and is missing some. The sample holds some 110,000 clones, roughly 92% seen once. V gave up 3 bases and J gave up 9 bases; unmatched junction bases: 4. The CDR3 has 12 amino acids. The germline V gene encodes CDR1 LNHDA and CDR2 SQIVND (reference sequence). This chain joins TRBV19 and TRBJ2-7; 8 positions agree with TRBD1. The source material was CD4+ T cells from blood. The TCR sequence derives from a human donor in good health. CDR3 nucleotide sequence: TGTGCCAGTAGTATTCCCGGACAGGGGCAGTACTTC. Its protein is CASSIPGQGQYF. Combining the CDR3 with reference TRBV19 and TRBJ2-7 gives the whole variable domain DGGITQSPKYLFRKEGQNVTLSCEQNLNHDAMYWYRQDPGQGLRLIYYSQIVNDFQKGDIAEGYSVSREKKESFPLTVTSAQKNPTAFYLCASSIPGQGQYFGPGTRLTVT.